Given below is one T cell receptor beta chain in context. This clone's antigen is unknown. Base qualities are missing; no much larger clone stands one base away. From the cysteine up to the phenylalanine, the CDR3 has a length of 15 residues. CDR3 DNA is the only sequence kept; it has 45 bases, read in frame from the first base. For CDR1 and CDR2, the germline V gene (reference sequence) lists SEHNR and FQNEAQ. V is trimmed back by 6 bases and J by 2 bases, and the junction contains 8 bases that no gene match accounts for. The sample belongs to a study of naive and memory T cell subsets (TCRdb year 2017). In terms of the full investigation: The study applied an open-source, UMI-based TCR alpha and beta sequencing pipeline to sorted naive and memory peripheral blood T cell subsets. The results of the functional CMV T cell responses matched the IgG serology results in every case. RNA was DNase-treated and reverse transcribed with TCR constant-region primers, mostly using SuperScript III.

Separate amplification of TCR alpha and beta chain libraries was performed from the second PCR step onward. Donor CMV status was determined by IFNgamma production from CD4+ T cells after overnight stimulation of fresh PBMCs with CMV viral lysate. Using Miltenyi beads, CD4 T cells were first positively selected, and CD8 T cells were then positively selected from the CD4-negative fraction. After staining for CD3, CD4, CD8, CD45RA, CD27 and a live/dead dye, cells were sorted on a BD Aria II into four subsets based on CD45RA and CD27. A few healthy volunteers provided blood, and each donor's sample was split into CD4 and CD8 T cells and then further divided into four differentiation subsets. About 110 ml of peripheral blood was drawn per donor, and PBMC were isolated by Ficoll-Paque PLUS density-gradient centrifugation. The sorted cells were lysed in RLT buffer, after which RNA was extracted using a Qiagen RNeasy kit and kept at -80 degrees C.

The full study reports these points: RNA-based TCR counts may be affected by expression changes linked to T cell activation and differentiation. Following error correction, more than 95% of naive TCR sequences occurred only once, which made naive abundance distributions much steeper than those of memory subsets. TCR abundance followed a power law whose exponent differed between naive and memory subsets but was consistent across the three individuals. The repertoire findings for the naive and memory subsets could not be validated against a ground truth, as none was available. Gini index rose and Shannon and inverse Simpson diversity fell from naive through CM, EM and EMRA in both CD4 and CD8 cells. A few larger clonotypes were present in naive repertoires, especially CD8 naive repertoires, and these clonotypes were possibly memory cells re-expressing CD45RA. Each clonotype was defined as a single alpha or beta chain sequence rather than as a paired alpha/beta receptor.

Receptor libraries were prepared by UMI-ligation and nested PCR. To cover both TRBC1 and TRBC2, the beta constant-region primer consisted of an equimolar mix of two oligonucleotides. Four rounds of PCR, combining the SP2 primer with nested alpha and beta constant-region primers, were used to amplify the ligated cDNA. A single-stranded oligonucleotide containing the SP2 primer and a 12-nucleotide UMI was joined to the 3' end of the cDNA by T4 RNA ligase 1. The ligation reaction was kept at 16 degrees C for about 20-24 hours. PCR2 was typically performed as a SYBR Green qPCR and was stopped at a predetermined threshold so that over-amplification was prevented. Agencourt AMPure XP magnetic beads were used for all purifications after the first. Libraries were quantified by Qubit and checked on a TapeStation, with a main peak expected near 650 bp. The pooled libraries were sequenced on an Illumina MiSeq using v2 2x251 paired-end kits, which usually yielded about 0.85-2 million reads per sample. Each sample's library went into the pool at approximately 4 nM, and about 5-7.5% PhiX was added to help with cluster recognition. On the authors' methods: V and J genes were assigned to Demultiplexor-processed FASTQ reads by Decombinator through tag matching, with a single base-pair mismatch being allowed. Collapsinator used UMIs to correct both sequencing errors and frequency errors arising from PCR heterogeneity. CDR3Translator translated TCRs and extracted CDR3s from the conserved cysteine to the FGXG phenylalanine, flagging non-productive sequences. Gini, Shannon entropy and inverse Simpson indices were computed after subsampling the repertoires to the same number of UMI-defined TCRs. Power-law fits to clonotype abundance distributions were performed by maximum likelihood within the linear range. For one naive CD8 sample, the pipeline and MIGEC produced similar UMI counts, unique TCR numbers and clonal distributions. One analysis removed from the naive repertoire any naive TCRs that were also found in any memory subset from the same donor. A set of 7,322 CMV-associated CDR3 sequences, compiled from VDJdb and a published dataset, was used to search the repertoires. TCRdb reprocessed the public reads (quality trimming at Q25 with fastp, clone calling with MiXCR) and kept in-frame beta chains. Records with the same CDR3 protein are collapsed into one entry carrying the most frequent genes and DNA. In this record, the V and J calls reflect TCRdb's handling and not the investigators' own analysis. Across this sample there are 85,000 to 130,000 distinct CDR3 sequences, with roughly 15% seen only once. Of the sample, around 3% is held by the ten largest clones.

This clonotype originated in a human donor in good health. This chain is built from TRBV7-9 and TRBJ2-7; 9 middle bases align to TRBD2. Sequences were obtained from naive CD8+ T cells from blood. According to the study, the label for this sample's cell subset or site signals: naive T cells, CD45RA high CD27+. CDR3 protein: CASRESGGPAYEQYF. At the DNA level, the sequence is TGTGCCAGCAGAGAAAGCGGGGGGCCAGCCTACGAGCAGTACTTC.